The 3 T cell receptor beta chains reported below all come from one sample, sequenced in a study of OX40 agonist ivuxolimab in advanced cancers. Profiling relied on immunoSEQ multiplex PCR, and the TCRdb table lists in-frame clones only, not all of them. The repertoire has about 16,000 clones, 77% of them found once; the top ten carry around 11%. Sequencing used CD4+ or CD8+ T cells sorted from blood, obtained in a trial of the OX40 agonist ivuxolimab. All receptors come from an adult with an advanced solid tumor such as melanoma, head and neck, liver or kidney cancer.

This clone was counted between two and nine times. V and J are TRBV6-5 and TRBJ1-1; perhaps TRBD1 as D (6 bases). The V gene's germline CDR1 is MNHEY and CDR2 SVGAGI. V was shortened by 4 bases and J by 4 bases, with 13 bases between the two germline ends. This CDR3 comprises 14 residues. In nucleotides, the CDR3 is TGTGCCAGCAGTTTCCCGGGGGCGGGCACTGAAGCTTTCTTT. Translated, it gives CASSFPGAGTEAFF.

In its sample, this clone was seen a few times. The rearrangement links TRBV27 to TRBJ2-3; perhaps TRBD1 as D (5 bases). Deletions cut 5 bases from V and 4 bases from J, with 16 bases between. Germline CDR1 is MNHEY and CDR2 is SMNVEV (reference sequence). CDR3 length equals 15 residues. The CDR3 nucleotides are TGTGCCAGCAGTAGGAAGGGGCGCGTCCCAGATACGCAGTATTTT. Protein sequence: CASSRKGRVPDTQYF.

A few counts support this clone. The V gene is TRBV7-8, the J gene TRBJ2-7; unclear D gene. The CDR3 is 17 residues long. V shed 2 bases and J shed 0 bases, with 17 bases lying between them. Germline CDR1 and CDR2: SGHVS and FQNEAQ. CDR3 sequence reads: CASSLNPQDGYSYEQYF. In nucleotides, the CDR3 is TGTGCCAGCAGCTTAAACCCTCAGGACGGTTACTCCTACGAGCAGTACTTC.